The 25 T cell receptor beta chains reported below all come from one sample, sequenced in a study of early T cells in non-severe SARS-CoV-2 infection. TCRdb ran MiXCR on the 5' RACE reads and lists one entry per CDR3 protein. Of tens of thousands of distinct CDR3 sequences listed, under 8% are singletons. Sequencing was carried out using whole blood. The receptor set was obtained from an adult who was a healthcare worker with PCR-confirmed SARS-CoV-2 infection or an uninfected control (not recorded which).

This clonotype was recorded many times. The chain combines TRBV7-2 with TRBJ2-1; 10 nucleotides match TRBD2. The CDR3 is 17 amino acids. Germline trimming cut 5 bases from V and 6 bases from J; bases unmatched to any gene: 13. Germline CDR1 and CDR2: SGHTA and FQGNSA. In DNA, the CDR3 is TGTGCCAGCAGCCGTTTAGGATCGAGCGGGAGGGTCAATGAGCAGTTCTTC. Translated, it gives CASSRLGSSGRVNEQFF. The full variable domain, in which reference TRBV7-2 and TRBJ2-1 provide the parts outside the CDR3, is GAGVSQSPSNKVTEKGKDVELRCDPISGHTALYWYRQSLGQGLEFLIYFQGNSAPDKSGLPSDRFSAERTGGSVSTLTIQRTQQEDSAVYLCASSRLGSSGRVNEQFFGPGTRLTVL.

The V and J genes are TRBV4-3 and TRBJ2-1; no reliable D call. This CDR3 region has 16 residues. Germline CDR1 and CDR2: LGHNA and YSLEER. Trimming took off 5 bases at V and 0 bases at J, with 14 bases between the two ends. CDR3 region: CASSEWRRSSYNEQFF. CDR3 nucleotides: TGCGCCAGCAGCGAATGGCGGCGGAGCTCCTACAATGAGCAGTTCTTC.

This chain connects TRBV11-2 to TRBJ2-1; TRBD2 aligns across 10 bases. V lost 5 bases and J lost 3; bases outside the gene matches: 4. The CDR3 covers 15 residues. Germline CDR1 SGHAT, CDR2 FQNNGV. CDR3 sequence: CASSTSGTVYNEQFF. The CDR3 DNA follows: TGTGCCAGCAGCACTAGCGGGACGGTCTACAATGAGCAGTTCTTC.

V gene TRBV2 combines with J gene TRBJ2-7; 9 bases align to TRBD2. This CDR3 has 12 amino acids. V shed 8 bases and J 7 bases; nucleotides not matched to a gene: 6. Germline lookup yields CDR1 SNHLY and CDR2 FYNNEI. The DNA of the CDR3 is TGTGCCAGCCAGCGGGAGGCCCATGAGCAGTACTTC. It translates to CASQREAHEQYF.

This clonotype showed up many times. The chain links TRBV11-2 to TRBJ2-1; TRBD2 matches at 11 bases. The CDR3 is 17 amino acids. The germline V gene encodes CDR1 SGHAT and CDR2 FQNNGV. The V segment lost 5 bases and the J segment 9 bases; nucleotides outside the gene matches: 15. CDR3 coding DNA: TGTGCCAGCAGCCTCCTTATAGCGGGAGGGCCTTACGGTGAGCAGTTCTTC. Encoded protein: CASSLLIAGGPYGEQFF. Together with reference TRBV11-2 and TRBJ2-1, the CDR3 gives the full variable domain: EAGVAQSPRYKIIEKRQSVAFWCNPISGHATLYWYQQILGQGPKLLIQFQNNGVVDDSQLPKDRFSAERLKGVDSTLKIQPAKLEDSAVYLCASSLLIAGGPYGEQFFGPGTRLTVL.

V and J are TRBV14 and TRBJ2-1; 7 nucleotides agree with TRBD2. From germline, CDR1 is SGHDN and CDR2 FVKESK. CDR3 length: 16 amino acids. V lost 4 bases and J lost 1; bases outside the gene matches: 7. The CDR3 reads CASSPQLRESYNEQFF. CDR3 coding DNA: TGTGCCAGCAGCCCTCAGTTGCGGGAGTCCTACAATGAGCAGTTCTTC.

A few counts support this clonotype. The chain combines TRBV12-3 or TRBV12-4 with TRBJ2-3; D is ambiguous. The CDR3 is 11 amino acids. The ends were cut back, 7 bases at V and 4 bases at J, with 6 bases in the middle. This CDR3 is CASKGPDTQYF. The CDR3 coding sequence is TGTGCCAGCAAGGGCCCAGATACGCAGTATTTT.

The V call is TRBV20-1, the J call TRBJ2-1; D might be TRBD2 (6 bases). Trimming stripped 6 bases from V and 7 bases from J, with 19 bases between. Germline V gene sequence: CDR1 DFQATT, CDR2 SNEGSKA (reference sequence). CDR3 length: 14 residues. CDR3 region: CSAPEAGLRNEQFF. The CDR3 region has the DNA TGCAGTGCCCCTGAGGCGGGGTTAAGGAATGAGCAGTTCTTC.

The V gene is TRBV28, the J gene TRBJ1-4; no definite D call. There are 14 residues in the CDR3. Germline V lookup: CDR1 MDHEN, CDR2 SYDVKM. Trimming took off 8 bases at V and 0 bases at J, with 10 bases between the two ends. The CDR3 region has the DNA TGTGCCAGCGCGATACAGTCAACTAATGAAAAACTGTTTTTT. This codes for CASAIQSTNEKLFF.

This clonotype was seen many times. The chain joins TRBV7-8 to TRBJ2-1, with 8 positions matching TRBD2. CDR1 SGHVS and CDR2 FQNEAQ come from the germline V gene. This CDR3 is built from 15 residues. Unmatched junction bases numbered 16, after V lost 8 bases and J lost 10 bases. CDR3 residues: CASGGAVGTSSEQFF. The DNA for the CDR3 is TGTGCCAGCGGAGGTGCTGTGGGGACTAGTAGCGAGCAGTTCTTC.

This clonotype occurred a few times. This rearrangement joins TRBV7-9 to TRBJ1-2; D is unresolved. Trimming removed 1 base from V and 7 bases from J, with 7 bases in between. Germline assignment: CDR1 SEHNR and CDR2 FQNEAQ (reference sequence). The length of the CDR3 is 12 residues. CDR3 residues: CASSLGASGYTF. As DNA, the CDR3 is TGTGCCAGCAGCTTAGGGGCCAGTGGCTACACCTTC.

This clonotype was seen ten or more times. The V gene is TRBV11-2, the J gene TRBJ2-7; TRBD1 matches at 10 bases. The CDR3 loop spans 18 amino acids. V lost 1 base, J lost 2 bases, and 11 bases stayed unmatched. Germline V gene lookup returns CDR1 SGHAT and CDR2 FQNNGV. The CDR3 sequence is CASSLGSTGTGVPYEQYF. CDR3 bases: TGTGCCAGCAGCTTAGGTTCAACCGGGACAGGGGTTCCCTACGAGCAGTACTTC.

This clonotype was detected many times. This chain connects TRBV2 to TRBJ1-2; TRBD1 is a possible D gene (5 bases). Germline V gene data show CDR1 as SNHLY and CDR2 as FYNNEI. The CDR3 has 14 amino acids. The V end was cut by 4 bases, the J end by 4 bases, with 13 bases between. CDR3 sequence reads: CASSAGGGVYGYTF. The DNA of the CDR3 is TGTGCCAGCAGTGCGGGGGGAGGGGTCTATGGCTACACCTTC.

This clonotype showed up many times. V usage is TRBV4-1 and J usage is TRBJ2-1, with D possibly TRBD2 on 5 matching bases. The CDR3 runs 20 residues. V lost 0 bases to trimming and J lost 7 bases, with 28 bases between them. Looked up from germline, CDR1 is MGHRA and CDR2 is YSYEKL. The CDR3 protein is CASSQDGSIGNRRRGNEQFF. CDR3 coding DNA: TGCGCCAGCAGCCAAGATGGGTCCATTGGTAATCGGCGGAGAGGGAATGAGCAGTTCTTC.

This clonotype was recorded at least ten times. The gene calls are TRBV7-2 and TRBJ2-1; 7 bases match TRBD2. V shed 1 base and J 9 bases; nucleotides not matched to a gene: 9. In germline, CDR1 is SGHTA, CDR2 FQGNSA. The CDR3 contains 15 residues. The CDR3 region has the DNA TGTGCCAGCAGCTTAGAGTTGGGCGGGAGAGGTGAGCAGTTCTTC. It is translated as CASSLELGGRGEQFF.

This clonotype was observed at least ten times. The CDR3 is CASTTGVSSGANVLTF. In DNA form, the CDR3 reads TGCGCCAGCACGACAGGGGTTTCCTCTGGGGCCAACGTCCTGACTTTC. The chain employs TRBV5-1 and TRBJ2-6, with 8 bases matching TRBD1. The junction had 5 bases not matched to a gene; V was cut back by 6 bases and J by 0 bases. CDR3 length: 16 residues. Per the germline V gene, CDR1 is SGHRS and CDR2 is YFSETQ.

The chain is built from TRBV11-1 and TRBJ2-7, with D maybe TRBD1 (6 bases). The CDR3 length is 15 residues. The germline V and J ends were trimmed by 2 bases and 1 base, with 12 bases remaining between them. Germline V gene lookup returns CDR1 SGHAT and CDR2 FQDESV (reference sequence). The CDR3 nucleotides are TGTGCCAGCAGCTTACTGGGGGCAGAATCCTACGAGCAGTACTTC. Amino acids: CASSLLGAESYEQYF.

With regard to this clonotype: A much bigger clone sits one base away, suggesting this may be a read error. V gene TRBV27 combines with J gene TRBJ2-7; 12 bases map to TRBD2. The CDR3 has 15 amino acids. Germline loops: CDR1 MNHEY, CDR2 SMNVEV (reference sequence). The CDR3 reads CASSNTSGRPYERYF. The CDR3 DNA follows: TGTGCCAGCAGTAATACTAGCGGGAGGCCCTACGAGCGGTACTTC.

This clonotype was observed many times. The chain recombines TRBV7-3 with TRBJ2-1; perhaps TRBD2 as D (6 bases). This CDR3 contains 13 residues. V was shortened by 1 base and J by 10 bases, with 11 bases between the two germline ends. The germline gives CDR1 SGHTA, CDR2 FQGTGA. The DNA for the CDR3 is TGTGCCAGCAGCTTAAGGCGGGGATACGAGCAGTTCTTC. The encoded protein is CASSLRRGYEQFF. Full variable domain (outside the CDR3, taken from reference TRBV7-3 and TRBJ2-1): GAGVSQTPSNKVTEKGKYVELRCDPISGHTALYWYRQSLGQGPEFLIYFQGTGAADDSGLPNDRFFAVRPEGSVSTLKIQRTERGDSAVYLCASSLRRGYEQFFGPGTRLTVL.

There are many counts of this clonotype. The chain combines TRBV14 with TRBJ2-2, with no clear D. The length of the CDR3 is 17 residues. Germline loops: CDR1 SGHDN, CDR2 FVKESK. Trimming removed 5 bases from V and 1 base from J, with 17 bases in between. DNA of the CDR3: TGTGCCAGCAGCATATCTTGGGAAACTTGGAACACCGGGGAGCTGTTTTTT. Its translation is CASSISWETWNTGELFF.

On this clonotype: Given a much more abundant clone one base away, this may be a read error. This CDR3 reads CAGRAGGFNEKLFF. Here the CDR3 DNA reads TGTGCCGGCAGGGCGGGGGGATTTAATGAAAAACTGTTTTTT. The chain uses TRBV6-6 and TRBJ1-4, with D tentatively TRBD1 (5 bases). The CDR3 is 14 amino acids. Germline-derived CDR1 and CDR2 are MNHNY and SVGAGI (reference sequence).

This clonotype showed up just once. This sequence may be a read error, since a much larger clone differs from it by one base. This chain connects TRBV7-2 to TRBJ2-7; no firm D call. This CDR3 is 14 amino acids long. Germline-derived CDR1 and CDR2 are SGHTA and FQGNSA. CDR3 protein: CASRPGAAPYKQYF. Here the CDR3 DNA reads TGTGCCAGCAGACCCGGTGCCGCCCCCTACAAGCAGTACTTC.

The gene calls are TRBV5-1 and TRBJ1-1, with D possibly being TRBD1 (5 bases). Germline loops: CDR1 SGHRS, CDR2 YFSETQ. With 2 bases removed from V and 7 bases from J, the gap between germline ends came to 12 bases. CDR3 size: 13 residues. The DNA for the CDR3 is TGCGCCAGCAGCTTACCGGCAGGGCTTGAAGCTTTCTTT. It specifies CASSLPAGLEAFF.

The CDR3 sequence: CASSLSSSGANVLTF. The CDR3 nucleotides read TGTGCCAGCAGCTTATCCTCCTCTGGGGCCAACGTCCTGACTTTC. The V and J genes are TRBV7-2 and TRBJ2-6, with D unresolved. V was cut by 2 bases and J by 0 bases, with 5 bases left in between. Germline-derived CDR1 and CDR2 are SGHTA and FQGNSA. The CDR3 is 15 residues long.

The chain is built from TRBV7-8 and TRBJ2-7; 7 nucleotides align to TRBD1. CDR1 is SGHVS and CDR2 is FQNEAQ in the germline V gene. V gave up 5 bases and J gave up 6 bases; unmatched junction bases: 7. The CDR3 is made up of 13 amino acids. CDR3 nucleotide sequence: TGTGCCAGCAGCGTCAACAGGGGTCCCGAGCAGTACTTC. Translation gives CASSVNRGPEQYF.